The clone carrying this T cell receptor beta chain was recorded a few times. The target antigen is unknown. This entry is derived from a study of T cells in Graves' hyperthyroidism and ophthalmopathy. Fresh peripheral blood, around 9.3 ml of it, supplied the PBMCs. The source material, RNA transcripts, was used to amplify TCR beta CDR3 regions. A set of HTBI primers served as the primers for a first-round RT-PCR of the TCR CDR3. MiXCR was run by TCRdb on the multiplex PCR reads, yielding one entry per CDR3 protein. Of nearly 750,000 distinct CDR3 sequences listed, around 40% are singletons. Trimming left V 8 bases short and J 7 bases short, with 20 bases between. From germline, CDR1 is LNHDA and CDR2 SQIVND (reference sequence). This CDR3 is 14 amino acids long. Regarding the study as a whole: Most clonotypes that expanded in the thyroid above 0.001 also showed up in blood.

The specimen was blood. The V call is TRBV19, the J call TRBJ1-1, with a weak D call TRBD1 (5 bases). The clonotype was recovered from a woman in her 40s with Graves' hyperthyroidism. For the CDR3, the DNA is TGTGCCAGTTGGGCGGGGCAGGGTATCAGTGAAGCTTTCTTT. It encodes CASWAGQGISEAFF.